The T cell receptor (beta chain) under discussion was sequenced for a study of T cell repertoires in cytomegalovirus infection. Overall study context: Both recently identified HLA-C-restricted and well-studied HLA-B-restricted CMV epitopes were used in the study.

This clonotype has a handful of counts. Its target is not known. Trimming removed 7 bases at V and 12 bases at J, with 14 bases between. Germline lookup yields CDR1 SGHNT and CDR2 YYREEE (reference sequence). The CDR3 runs to 10 residues. Findings and limits, study-wide: Cumulative public TCR beta family frequency identified carriers of CMV plus the relevant HLA. It was HLA-C-restricted CMV-specific TCR beta clonotypes that dominated the response ex vivo.

Each CDR3 protein is one row after TCRdb ran MiXCR on the reads. The sample lists approximately 220,000 distinct CDR3 sequences, roughly two fifths seen once, with roughly three fifths in the top ten. Sequenced here: CD8+ T cells from cultured PBMCs, sampled from culture after CMV antigen stimulation. The receptor was isolated from a human donor in good health (CMV status not recorded). Some clones in this sample may be carry-over from other donors' samples. The rearrangement links TRBV5-4 to TRBJ2-7, with no clear D. CDR3 amino acids: CASLRHHPYF. CDR3 DNA: TGTGCCAGCCTTCGACACCATCCGTACTTC.